These T cell receptor beta chains were read from a single sample in a study of blood T cells in healthy people across ages. From the 5' RACE reads, TCRdb called clonotypes with MiXCR, one entry per CDR3 protein. The repertoire holds fewer than 2 million distinct CDR3 sequences, around 42% seen once, with 23% in the top ten. Sequenced input: blood. The receptors derive from a human donor in good health. The CDR3 runs from the conserved cysteine through the conserved F or W. The order of the fields is J gene, V gene, clone size, D gene, CDR3 DNA, CDR3 protein. D genes are given only for firm matches. Clone size is not always given. Where it is, it says once, few, many or a class for expanded clones.

TRBJ2-3	TRBV4-3	.	TRBD2	TGCGCCAGCAGCCAAGAGCTAGCGGGGGGGCAAGAGGCAGATACGCAGTATTTT	CASSQELAGGQEADTQYF
TRBJ2-3	TRBV2	.	TRBD1	TGTGCCAGCAGTAAAACAGGGGGCGATTCCCACTTCGCAGATACGCAGTATTTT	CASSKTGGDSHFADTQYF
TRBJ2-2	TRBV18	.	.	TGTGCCAGCTCACCTTCACGGGACGTCACCGGGGAGCTGTTTTTT	CASSPSRDVTGELFF
TRBJ2-1	TRBV10-3	few	TRBD2	TGTGCCATCAAGTCCCTAGCGGGGGCCTACAATGAGCAGTTCTTC	CAIKSLAGAYNEQFF
TRBJ2-1	TRBV4-1	few	.	TGCGCCAGCAGCCAAGATGCAGGGTCCGGGGAGCAGTTCTTC	CASSQDAGSGEQFF
TRBJ2-1	TRBV11-1	.	.	TGTGCCAGCAGCTTATTTGTCGGAAACAATGAGCGGTTCTTC	CASSLFVGNNERFF
TRBJ2-1	TRBV6-1	.	.	TGTGCCAGCATAAGGGCGCCGAGCTCCTACAATGAGCAGTTCTTC	CASIRAPSSYNEQFF
TRBJ2-2	TRBV3-1	few	.	TGTGCCAGCAGCATACCTGGTTTATCGGGGGAGCTGTTTTTT	CASSIPGLSGELFF
TRBJ2-7	TRBV9	.	TRBD1	TGTGCCAGCAGCGTAGAATCGGGGACAGGGGTATACGAGCAGTACTTC	CASSVESGTGVYEQYF
TRBJ2-4	TRBV13	.	.	TGTGCCAGCAGCACCGCAGGGTCCTTCAATGAGCAGTACTTC	CASSTAGSFNEQYF